Listed here are 26 T cell receptor beta chains from one sample, sequenced in a study of T cell repertoires in cytomegalovirus infection. These receptors have no identified antigens. Each CDR3 protein gets one entry after TCRdb re-called the reads with MiXCR. The sample shows roughly 69,000 distinct CDR3 sequences, about 27% of them seen only once. The sequenced sample was CD8+ T cells from cultured PBMCs, obtained from culture after CMV antigen stimulation. Receptor source: a human donor in good health (CMV status not recorded). Some clones in this sample may be carry-over from other donors' samples.

This clonotype appeared a few times. J is TRBJ1-6 and V is TRBV7-9; D gene unclear. Per germline, CDR1 SEHNR and CDR2 FQNEAQ (reference sequence). The CDR3 length is 14 residues. Trimming shortened V by 5 bases and J by 7 bases, and 12 bases separated the two germline ends. Here the CDR3 reads CASSRGEGNSPLHF. The CDR3 coding sequence is TGTGCCAGCAGCCGCGGCGAGGGCAATTCACCCCTCCACTTT.

This clonotype has a handful of counts. The gene calls are TRBV15 and TRBJ2-1; D may be TRBD1 (5 bases). The CDR3 contains 15 residues. Germline V lookup: CDR1 LNHNV, CDR2 YYDKDF (reference sequence). Deletions cut 1 base from V and 6 bases from J, with 13 bases between. The CDR3 reads CATSRGRGSLNEQFF. The CDR3 coding sequence is TGTGCCACCAGCAGAGGAAGGGGCTCGCTCAATGAGCAGTTCTTC.

The chain uses TRBV6-2 or TRBV6-3 and TRBJ2-2; 11 bases map to TRBD2. The CDR3 is 16 residues long. Germline-derived CDR1 and CDR2 are MNHEY and SVGEGT. V lost 4 bases to trimming and J lost 1 base; unmatched junction nucleotides: 2. CDR3 in DNA: TGTGCCAGCAGTTTAACTAGCGGGAGGAACACCGGGGAGCTGTTTTTT. This encodes CASSLTSGRNTGELFF.

The chain uses TRBV6-6 and TRBJ2-3, with D possibly called TRBD1 or TRBD2 (5 bases each). Trimming removed 0 bases from V and 1 base from J, with 11 bases in between. Germline-derived CDR1 and CDR2 are MNHNY and SVGAGI (reference sequence). The CDR3 has 16 residues. The CDR3 DNA sequence: TGTGCCAGCAGTTACTCAGGTGGGGGTGGCACAGATACGCAGTATTTT. Translating it yields CASSYSGGGGTDTQYF.

This clonotype was seen repeatedly, ten times or more. The chain uses TRBV7-9 and TRBJ2-3; 9 bases fit TRBD1. Per the germline V gene, CDR1 is SEHNR and CDR2 is FQNEAQ (reference sequence). The CDR3 runs 16 residues. V lost 5 bases and J lost 2; bases outside the gene matches: 8. The CDR3 spells CASSGAGQGPTDTQYF. The CDR3 coding sequence is TGTGCCAGCAGCGGAGCGGGACAGGGACCCACAGATACGCAGTATTTT.

This clonotype showed up just a few times. The gene calls are TRBV6-1 and TRBJ2-1, with 9 nucleotides matching TRBD2. The CDR3 extends over 18 amino acids. From germline, CDR1 is MNHNS and CDR2 SASEGT. Germline trimming cut 3 bases from V and 0 bases from J; bases unmatched to any gene: 9. CDR3 residues: CASSDNIAGANSYNEQFF. The CDR3 region has the DNA TGTGCCAGCAGTGATAATATAGCGGGAGCCAACTCCTACAATGAGCAGTTCTTC.

The chain is built from TRBV19 and TRBJ1-2; the match to TRBD1 covers 12 bases. Unmatched junction bases numbered 17, after V lost 7 bases and J lost 8 bases. CDR1 is LNHDA, CDR2 SQIVND, per germline (reference sequence). The CDR3 is 17 residues long. The CDR3 DNA is TGTGCCAGTAAGGGCGCCGGGACAGGGGGCCCCCTTCTAGGCTACACCTTC. Translating it yields CASKGAGTGGPLLGYTF.

The V call is TRBV28, the J call TRBJ1-5; D not certain. The CDR3 loop spans 15 amino acids. V was cut by 9 bases and J by 2 bases, with 17 bases left in between. Germline loops: CDR1 MDHEN, CDR2 SYDVKM. The CDR3 DNA is TGTGCCAGTCAAATCCGGGCCTCCGGCAATCAGCCCCAGCATTTT. Translated, it gives CASQIRASGNQPQHF.

This clonotype was detected only a few times. V is TRBV7-9 and J is TRBJ2-1; the match to TRBD2 covers 7 bases. J gave up 0 bases and V 8 bases, and 7 bases lay outside the gene matches. CDR3 length: 15 residues. Germline V gives CDR1 SEHNR, CDR2 FQNEAQ (reference sequence). CDR3 amino acids: CASLTGGSSYNEQFF. The CDR3 coding sequence is TGTGCCAGCCTCACGGGCGGGAGCTCCTACAATGAGCAGTTCTTC.

This clonotype was counted only a few times. V usage is TRBV18 and J usage is TRBJ2-7, with 9 bases lining up with TRBD1. The CDR3 sequence is 15 residues long. Germline V gives CDR1 KGHSH, CDR2 LQKENI. V shed 2 bases and J 5 bases; nucleotides not matched to a gene: 7. CDR3 in DNA: TGTGCCAGCTCACCAGGACAGGGGACCTTGGACGAGCAGTACTTC. This translates into CASSPGQGTLDEQYF.

This clonotype has only a few counts. The rearrangement links TRBV20-1 to TRBJ2-3, with 15 positions matching TRBD2. J lost 6 bases, V lost 5 bases, and 15 bases had no gene match. The germline V gene encodes CDR1 DFQATT and CDR2 SNEGSKA (reference sequence). The CDR3 covers 18 residues. The CDR3 spells CSAPVSGLAGGTADTQYF. CDR3 bases: TGCAGTGCTCCTGTTTCAGGACTAGCGGGGGGGACGGCGGATACGCAGTATTTT.

This clonotype was recorded a few times. The chain recombines TRBV6-5 with TRBJ2-7, with TRBD1 matching over 8 bases. V gave up 3 bases and J gave up 3 bases; unmatched junction bases: 10. The CDR3 length is 16 residues. From germline, CDR1 is MNHEY and CDR2 SVGAGI. The chain's CDR3 is CASSYRSGQDLYEQYF. In nucleotides, the CDR3 is TGTGCCAGCAGTTATCGGTCGGGACAGGACCTCTACGAGCAGTACTTC.

This clonotype was recorded a few times. The chain carries TRBV5-5 and TRBJ1-5, with 11 bases aligning to TRBD1. This CDR3 spans 15 amino acids. Germline values: CDR1 SGHKS, CDR2 YYEKEE (reference sequence). V lost 2 bases and J lost 6; bases outside the gene matches: 4. CDR3 coding DNA: TGTGCCAGCAGCTTCAAGGACAGGGGGCCTCAGCCCCAGCATTTT. This sequence encodes CASSFKDRGPQPQHF. Variable domain in full (rest from reference TRBV5-5 and TRBJ1-5): DAGVTQSPTHLIKTRGQQVTLRCSPISGHKSVSWYQQVLGQGPQFIFQYYEKEERGRGNFPDRFSARQFPNYSSELNVNALLLGDSALYLCASSFKDRGPQPQHFGDGTRLSIL.

This clonotype was recorded a few times. V gene TRBV20-1 combines with J gene TRBJ2-7, with D possibly matching TRBD2 (5 bases). V gave up 6 bases and J gave up 2 bases, with 20 bases separating them. The CDR3 runs 15 residues. CDR1 is DFQATT, CDR2 SNEGSKA, per germline (reference sequence). This chain's CDR3 is CSAQSGWALTYEQYF. In DNA form, the CDR3 reads TGCAGTGCGCAGAGCGGTTGGGCTCTGACCTACGAGCAGTACTTC.

This clonotype has at least ten counts. The chain couples TRBV7-2 to TRBJ2-7; 11 bases match TRBD1. CDR3 length: 15 amino acids. Germline CDR1 SGHTA, CDR2 FQGNSA. V lost 5 bases, J lost 2 bases, and 5 bases stayed unmatched. This CDR3 is CASSQPGQGAYEQYF. CDR3 DNA: TGTGCCAGCAGCCAACCGGGACAGGGGGCCTACGAGCAGTACTTC. Looking up the rest from reference TRBV7-2 and TRBJ2-7 gives the full variable domain: GAGVSQSPSNKVTEKGKDVELRCDPISGHTALYWYRQSLGQGLEFLIYFQGNSAPDKSGLPSDRFSAERTGGSVSTLTIQRTQQEDSAVYLCASSQPGQGAYEQYFGPGTRLTVT.

This clonotype was recorded a few times. This sequence joins TRBV28 and TRBJ1-1; a weak D match, TRBD1 (6 bases). Between the trimmed V and J ends, which lost 6 bases and 2 bases, there was a span of 10 bases. Germline-derived CDR1 and CDR2 are MDHEN and SYDVKM. The CDR3 is 13 residues long. The CDR3 is CASRAGDNTEAFF. As DNA, the CDR3 is TGTGCCAGCAGGGCAGGGGACAACACTGAAGCTTTCTTT.

The rearrangement links TRBV5-4 to TRBJ2-1, with a tentative D call TRBD2 (6 bases). The CDR3 runs to 13 residues. Trimming shortened V by 3 bases and J by 5 bases, and 9 bases separated the two germline ends. In germline, CDR1 is SGHNT, CDR2 YYREEE (reference sequence). The CDR3 nucleotides read TGTGCCAGCAGCTCTAGCGAGGACAATGAGCAGTTCTTC. As protein: CASSSSEDNEQFF.

Only one count was recorded for this clonotype. The chain is built from TRBV12-5 and TRBJ1-2; 8 bases align to TRBD1. This CDR3 has 14 amino acids. V gave up 5 bases and J gave up 6 bases; unmatched junction bases: 8. The germline V gene has CDR1 LGHNT and CDR2 FRNRAP. CDR3 protein: CASGIQGGSHGYTF. In DNA, the CDR3 is TGTGCTAGTGGTATACAGGGGGGTTCGCATGGCTACACCTTC.

V gene TRBV20-1 combines with J gene TRBJ1-1; weak D call: TRBD1 (5 bases). Germline V CDR1 and CDR2: DFQATT, SNEGSKA (reference sequence). V dropped 0 bases and J dropped 1 base, with 9 bases sitting between them. The CDR3 spans 14 residues. The DNA of the CDR3 is TGCAGTGCTAGAGATAGGGACGGGAACACTGAAGCTTTCTTT. As protein: CSARDRDGNTEAFF.

The sample holds a few counts of this clonotype. The CDR3 bases are TGTGCCAGCAGCTTCGGAGTCGGCTCGACCTCTGGAAACACCATATATTTT. Translation: CASSFGVGSTSGNTIYF. This chain links TRBV11-2 with TRBJ1-3; D unclear. Trimming stripped 3 bases from V and 0 bases from J, with 15 bases between. CDR1 is SGHAT and CDR2 is FQNNGV in the germline V gene. This CDR3 has 17 residues.

This clonotype was counted a few times. The V and J genes are TRBV6-2 or TRBV6-3 and TRBJ2-3; weak D call: TRBD2 (6 bases). The CDR3 totals 15 residues. Trimming pared 4 bases from V and 2 bases from J, leaving 13 bases between. CDR1 and CDR2 (germline): MNHEY, SVGEGT. The CDR3 spells CASSSRDSPTDTQYF. In DNA form, the CDR3 reads TGTGCCAGCAGTTCACGGGACTCTCCCACAGATACGCAGTATTTT.

This clonotype was seen a few times. The chain employs TRBV4-3 and TRBJ1-2, with D tentatively TRBD1 (5 bases). The CDR3 loop spans 14 amino acids. Germline V gene sequence: CDR1 LGHNA, CDR2 YSLEER. Trimming pared 0 bases from V and 8 bases from J, leaving 13 bases between. The DNA of the CDR3 is TGCGCCAGCAGCCAAGATGGGGGGACCCGGGGCTACACCTTC. The encoded protein is CASSQDGGTRGYTF.

This clonotype turned up a few times. This rearrangement joins TRBV28 to TRBJ1-2, with 7 bases identical to TRBD1. Trimming cost V 6 bases and J 2 bases; bases outside gene matches: 3. The CDR3 loop spans 13 amino acids. Looked up from germline, CDR1 is MDHEN and CDR2 is SYDVKM. In nucleotides, the CDR3 is TGTGCCAGCAGACAGGGGACCAACTATGGCTACACCTTC. Translated, it gives CASRQGTNYGYTF.

The chain has TRBV27 and TRBJ1-3; D unresolved. Trimming took 3 bases from V and 3 from J, leaving 9 bases between them. The germline CDR1 and CDR2 sequences are MNHEY and SMNVEV (reference sequence). CDR3 length: 14 amino acids. CDR3 in DNA: TGTGCCAGCAGTTTCAGTCGGGGTGGAAACACCATATATTTT. Translated: CASSFSRGGNTIYF.

In its sample, this clonotype was seen a few times. J is TRBJ2-7 and V is TRBV7-3; perhaps TRBD1 as D (6 bases). The CDR3 spans 13 residues. Germline-derived CDR1 and CDR2 are SGHTA and FQGTGA. V gave up 5 bases and J gave up 3 bases, with 11 bases separating them. In DNA form, the CDR3 reads TGTGCCAGCAGCGCCTCGGACAGCTACGAGCAGTACTTC. Amino acid sequence: CASSASDSYEQYF.

This chain uses TRBV7-6 with TRBJ2-2; D is perhaps TRBD1 or TRBD2 (5 bases each). Germline V lookup: CDR1 SGHVS, CDR2 FNYEAQ. V lost 1 base, J lost 1 base, and 10 bases lay in between. The CDR3 has 16 residues. CDR3 amino acids: CASSLVGDGNTGELFF. The CDR3 DNA reads as TGTGCCAGCAGCTTAGTCGGGGACGGGAACACCGGGGAGCTGTTTTTT.